Presented here are 20 T cell receptor beta chains from one specimen sequenced in a study of glioma-infiltrating T cells after dendritic cell vaccination. The time point denotes: after dendritic cell vaccination, including at tumor progression/relapse. Using immunoSEQ multiplex PCR, the repertoire was profiled, and TCRdb retains in-frame clones only, with some absent. The table has about 58,000 clones, around 83% seen once. The sample consisted of blood, taken after dendritic cell vaccination. All receptors come from a human donor with glioblastoma.

V gene TRBV11-3 combines with J gene TRBJ2-7; 8 nucleotides align to TRBD2. The trim removed 0 bases at V and 0 bases at J, leaving 4 bases unmatched. The CDR3 consists of 16 residues. The germline V gene has CDR1 SGHNT and CDR2 YENEEA. The CDR3 DNA reads as TGTGCCAGCAGCTTAGATCTGGGACTAGACTCCTACGAGCAGTACTTC. This sequence encodes CASSLDLGLDSYEQYF.

The chain recombines TRBV5-6 with TRBJ2-3; possibly TRBD1 for D (6 bases). The germline gives CDR1 SGHDT, CDR2 YYEEEE. V was clipped by 4 bases and J by 3 bases, with 21 bases between them. This CDR3 comprises 17 residues. The CDR3 DNA reads TGTGCCAGCAGCAAAGGGGGTAGGGGGATTGGGACAGATACGCAGTATTTT. The encoded protein is CASSKGGRGIGTDTQYF. The variable domain in full, completed from reference TRBV5-6 and TRBJ2-3, reads DAGVTQSPTHLIKTRGQQVTLRCSPKSGHDTVSWYQQALGQGPQFIFQYYEEEERQRGNFPDRFSGHQFPNYSSELNVNALLLGDSALYLCASSKGGRGIGTDTQYFGPGTRLTVL.

About this clone: Mismatch with germline at one junction end may stem from a read error. The chain combines TRBV7-2 with TRBJ1-2; unclear D gene. This CDR3 contains 12 residues. Germline V CDR1 and CDR2: SGHTA, FQGNSA. The CDR3 coding sequence is TGTGCCAGCAGCTTAGTACGCCAGGCCCTCTCCTTC. Translating it yields CASSLVRQALSF.

The rearrangement links TRBV15 to TRBJ2-3, with 10 bases matching TRBD1. This CDR3 is built from 15 residues. Germline-derived CDR1 and CDR2 are LNHNV and YYDKDF (reference sequence). The junction had 1 base not matched to a gene; V was cut back by 0 bases and J by 4 bases. The CDR3 protein is CATSRETGGADTQYF. In DNA form, the CDR3 reads TGTGCCACCAGCAGAGAGACAGGGGGCGCAGATACGCAGTATTTT.

The gene calls are TRBV5-1 and TRBJ2-5; 7 bases map to TRBD2. This CDR3 has 15 amino acids. Germline V gene sequence: CDR1 SGHRS, CDR2 YFSETQ. The junction had 20 bases not matched to a gene; V was cut back by 7 bases and J by 11 bases. CDR3 protein: CASRPSGGPPWEQYF. The CDR3 DNA is TGCGCCAGCCGACCCTCGGGGGGTCCGCCGTGGGAGCAGTACTTC.

This clone was seen only a few times. The rearrangement joins TRBV5-4 to TRBJ1-4; D is ambiguous. The CDR3 spans 13 residues. Germline assignment: CDR1 SGHNT and CDR2 YYREEE (reference sequence). The V end was cut by 2 bases, the J end by 6 bases, with 8 bases between. CDR3 loop: CASSFTGDEKLFF. The CDR3 bases are TGTGCCAGCAGCTTCACCGGGGATGAAAAACTGTTTTTT.

This chain links TRBV29-1 with TRBJ2-5, with D possibly matching TRBD1 (5 bases). The CDR3 loop spans 14 amino acids. The germline CDR1 and CDR2 sequences are SQVTM and ANQGSEA. Trimming stripped 8 bases from V and 7 bases from J, with 23 bases between. CDR3 sequence: CSTKGQGRMGTQYF. The CDR3 DNA reads as TGCAGCACCAAGGGGCAGGGAAGAATGGGGACCCAGTACTTC.

V usage is TRBV7-2 and J usage is TRBJ1-5, with D possibly being TRBD1 (6 bases). CDR3 length equals 15 residues. The V end was cut by 6 bases, the J end by 0 bases, with 12 bases between. Per germline, CDR1 SGHTA and CDR2 FQGNSA. The CDR3 DNA sequence: TGTGCCAGCAGTCCAGGGGTTTATAGCAATCAGCCCCAGCATTTT. This translates into CASSPGVYSNQPQHF.

This clone was found once. The V call is TRBV30, the J call TRBJ1-2; D may be TRBD1 (6 bases). In germline, CDR1 is GTSNPN, CDR2 SVGIG (reference sequence). V lost 1 base to trimming and J lost 7 bases, with 19 bases between them. CDR3 length: 15 residues. The CDR3 DNA reads as TGTGCCTGGAGTGATCCGGCAGGGGAAGAGGGTGGCTACACCTTC. Translating it yields CAWSDPAGEEGGYTF.

This chain joins TRBV6-1 and TRBJ1-3; D gene ambiguous. Germline V gives CDR1 MNHNS, CDR2 SASEGT. This CDR3 is 12 amino acids long. Trimming removed 11 bases from V and 0 bases from J, with 8 bases in between. The CDR3 DNA reads as TGTGCCCCGGTCCCCTCTGGAAACACCATATATTTT. Encoded protein: CAPVPSGNTIYF.

This clone turned up a few times. This chain joins TRBV6-5 and TRBJ1-4, with D unclear. Germline loops: CDR1 MNHEY, CDR2 SVGAGI. The CDR3 runs 14 residues. V lost 2 bases and J 7 bases, leaving 11 bases between the germline ends. The CDR3 DNA reads TGTGCCAGCAGTTACGATGAGAGGAGTGAAAAACTGTTTTTT. Protein sequence: CASSYDERSEKLFF.

The chain employs TRBV6-5 and TRBJ1-1, with 11 bases lining up with TRBD1. Germline V gene lookup returns CDR1 MNHEY and CDR2 SVGAGI. V lost 0 bases and J lost 3; bases outside the gene matches: 0. The CDR3 runs 15 residues. CDR3 in DNA: TGTGCCAGCAGTTACTCGGGACAGGGGGACACTGAAGCTTTCTTT. Translating it yields CASSYSGQGDTEAFF.

The chain has TRBV29-1 and TRBJ2-2; TRBD1 is a possible D gene (5 bases). CDR3 length: 14 amino acids. Trimming left V 0 bases short and J 7 bases short, with 12 bases between. CDR1 is SQVTM and CDR2 is ANQGSEA in the germline V gene. DNA of the CDR3: TGCAGCGTTGAAGAGGGCCAAGGGGTCGGGGAGCTGTTTTTT. Amino acid sequence: CSVEEGQGVGELFF.

This clone was seen a handful of times. This chain joins TRBV30 and TRBJ1-2, with no clear D. Trimming cost V 1 base and J 4 bases, with 4 bases left between them. The CDR3 contains 11 residues. CDR1 GTSNPN and CDR2 SVGIG come from the germline V gene (reference sequence). CDR3 sequence reads: CAWSGPYGYTF. CDR3 sequence (DNA): TGTGCCTGGAGTGGGCCCTATGGCTACACCTTC.

CDR3 nucleotides: TGTGCCAGCACGGGGGGACAGGGGAACACCGGGGAGCTGTTTTTT. It yields the protein CASTGGQGNTGELFF. The chain links TRBV25-1 to TRBJ2-2; the match to TRBD1 covers 9 bases. The trim removed 7 bases at V and 1 base at J, leaving 4 bases unmatched. This CDR3 is 15 amino acids long. Germline assignment: CDR1 MGHDK and CDR2 SYGVNS.

The rearrangement joins TRBV5-1 to TRBJ2-3; D is possibly TRBD2 (6 bases). Germline V gene lookup returns CDR1 SGHRS and CDR2 YFSETQ. Trimming stripped 2 bases from V and 5 bases from J, with 15 bases between. This CDR3 has 15 residues. The CDR3 region has the DNA TGCGCCAGCAGCTTCAGCGGGTCCAACGAAGATACGCAGTATTTT. Protein product: CASSFSGSNEDTQYF.

The chain couples TRBV29-1 to TRBJ2-5; D unclear. CDR1 SQVTM and CDR2 ANQGSEA come from the germline V gene. Trimming took 3 bases from V and 1 from J, leaving 9 bases between them. This CDR3 contains 13 residues. Here the CDR3 reads CSVDSLGQETQYF. The CDR3 nucleotides read TGCAGCGTTGATTCCCTAGGCCAAGAGACCCAGTACTTC.

The chain carries TRBV5-1 and TRBJ2-2; 10 positions match TRBD1. With V trimmed by 0 bases and J by 2 bases, 4 bases remained unmatched. The CDR3 spans 17 residues. Germline V gene sequence: CDR1 SGHRS, CDR2 YFSETQ. CDR3 in DNA: TGCGCCAGCAGCTTGGCGACAGGGGGCATTAACACCGGGGAGCTGTTTTTT. It specifies CASSLATGGINTGELFF.

The chain recombines TRBV15 with TRBJ2-5; the match to TRBD1 covers 9 bases. Germline V gives CDR1 LNHNV, CDR2 YYDKDF (reference sequence). The junction had 15 bases not matched to a gene; V was cut back by 5 bases and J by 5 bases. This CDR3 spans 17 amino acids. The CDR3 region is CATSGTLKQGAGETQYF. DNA of the CDR3: TGTGCCACCAGCGGCACCCTAAAACAGGGGGCGGGGGAGACCCAGTACTTC.

This chain connects TRBV6-5 to TRBJ1-2, with a tentative D call TRBD1 (5 bases). CDR3 length: 14 amino acids. Trimming pared 3 bases from V and 5 bases from J, leaving 13 bases between. Looked up from germline, CDR1 is MNHEY and CDR2 is SVGAGI. CDR3 sequence: CASSYEWRGYGYTF. For the CDR3, the DNA is TGTGCCAGCAGTTATGAGTGGCGGGGGTATGGCTACACCTTC.